This T cell receptor beta chain appears in the sequencing data of a study of cytomegalovirus exposure and HLA in healthy donors. Germline lookup yields CDR1 SGHDN and CDR2 FVKESK. Deletions cut 4 bases from V and 5 bases from J, with 18 bases between. This CDR3 is 15 amino acids long. Nominally healthy donors were sampled, though unrecorded immune exposures were likely. Points from the study as a whole: Overall, around 160 TCR beta chains were annotated as cytomegalovirus-associated. Later on, a genetic analysis was performed. It linked a missense variant in DCLRE1C with V- and J-gene trimming of TCR beta.

Regarding this clone: Its antigen is currently unknown.

It was with 60 Vbeta and 13 Jbeta primers that the PCR ran. Per the original data handling: Unique TCR beta chains numbered around 80 million in a later analysis, with around 10 million shared. Some clones are missing from TCRdb's copy, which holds only in-frame ones; the method was immunoSEQ multiplex PCR. V and J calls and clone size are as listed in that table; D and trimming were resolved from the DNA. The sample includes some 180,000 clones, roughly 80% of them seen just once. The chain is built from TRBV14 and TRBJ2-7; TRBD2 might be the D (5 bases). The TCR originated in a female donor in good health and CMV-seronegative. The sequencing sample was made of PBMCs. CDR3 DNA: TGTGCCAGCAGCCTCACGTCGGGGAACACCCACGAGCAGTACTTC. It is translated as CASSLTSGNTHEQYF.